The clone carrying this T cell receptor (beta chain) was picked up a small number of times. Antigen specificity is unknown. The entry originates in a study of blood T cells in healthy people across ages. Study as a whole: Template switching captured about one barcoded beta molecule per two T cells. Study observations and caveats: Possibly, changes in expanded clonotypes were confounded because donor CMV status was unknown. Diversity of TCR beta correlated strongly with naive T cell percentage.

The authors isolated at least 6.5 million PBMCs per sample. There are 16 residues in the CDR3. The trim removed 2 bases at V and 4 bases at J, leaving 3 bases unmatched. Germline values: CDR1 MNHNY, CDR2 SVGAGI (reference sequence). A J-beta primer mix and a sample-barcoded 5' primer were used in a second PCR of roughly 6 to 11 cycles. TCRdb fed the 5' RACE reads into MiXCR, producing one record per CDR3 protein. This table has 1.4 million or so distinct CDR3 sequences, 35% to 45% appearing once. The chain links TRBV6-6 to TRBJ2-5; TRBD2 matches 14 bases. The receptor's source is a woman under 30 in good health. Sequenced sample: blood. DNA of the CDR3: TGTGCCAGCAGTTACCCGGGACTAGCGGGAGTAGAGACCCAGTACTTC. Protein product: CASSYPGLAGVETQYF.